Given below is one TCR beta chain in context. What it binds is not known. The TCR library protocol was used to attach unique molecular identifiers. These identifiers were attached to individual cDNA molecules. TCRdb itself ran the 5' RACE reads through MiXCR, one entry per CDR3 protein. The sample lists tens of thousands of distinct CDR3 sequences, roughly 5% seen once, with under 6.5% in the top ten. The data are from a study of early T cells in non-severe SARS-CoV-2 infection. In the study overall: The authors sequenced bulk RNA from unsorted whole blood, leaving chains unpaired. Study findings and constraints: A preference for anti-spike CD8 responses marked VDJdb matching, which missed private and CD4 specificities.

Trimming pared 1 base from V and 8 bases from J, leaving 18 bases between. The CDR3 is 15 amino acids. Germline V gene sequence: CDR1 LGHNA, CDR2 YNFKEQ. This rearrangement joins TRBV4-2 to TRBJ2-7; no clear D. The sample consisted of whole blood. The sequence derives from an adult who was a healthcare worker with PCR-confirmed SARS-CoV-2 infection or an uninfected control (not recorded which). CDR3: CASSQGLGPNIKQYF. CDR3 bases: TGTGCCAGCAGCCAAGGTCTCGGCCCTAATATCAAGCAGTACTTC.